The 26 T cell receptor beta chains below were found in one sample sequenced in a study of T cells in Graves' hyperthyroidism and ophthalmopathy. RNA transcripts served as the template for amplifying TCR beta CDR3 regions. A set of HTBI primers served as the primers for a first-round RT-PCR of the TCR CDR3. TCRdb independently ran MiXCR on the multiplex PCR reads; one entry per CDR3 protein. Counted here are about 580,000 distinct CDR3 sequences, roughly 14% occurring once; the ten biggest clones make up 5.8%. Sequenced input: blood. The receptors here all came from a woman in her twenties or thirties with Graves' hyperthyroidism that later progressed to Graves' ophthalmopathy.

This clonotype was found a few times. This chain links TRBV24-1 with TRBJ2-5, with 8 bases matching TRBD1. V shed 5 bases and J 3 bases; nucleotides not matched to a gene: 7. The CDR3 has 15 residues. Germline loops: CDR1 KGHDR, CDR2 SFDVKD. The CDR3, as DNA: TGTGCCACCAGTGGCATCGTGGGACAGGAAGAGACCCAGTACTTC. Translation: CATSGIVGQEETQYF.

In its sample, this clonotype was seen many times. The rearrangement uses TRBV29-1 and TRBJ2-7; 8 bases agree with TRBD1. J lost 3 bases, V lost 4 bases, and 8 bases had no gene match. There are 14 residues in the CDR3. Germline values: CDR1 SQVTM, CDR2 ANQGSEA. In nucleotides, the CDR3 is TGCAGCGTTGGAAGGACAGGGCAAATCTACGAGCAGTACTTC. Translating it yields CSVGRTGQIYEQYF.

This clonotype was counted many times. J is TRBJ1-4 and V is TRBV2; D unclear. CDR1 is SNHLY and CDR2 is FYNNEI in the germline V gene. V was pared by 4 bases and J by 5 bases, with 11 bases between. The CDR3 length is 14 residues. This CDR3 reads CASSGIQTNEKLFF. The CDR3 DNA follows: TGTGCCAGCAGTGGGATCCAGACAAATGAAAAACTGTTTTTT.

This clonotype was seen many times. In DNA form, the CDR3 reads TGCGCCAGCAGTGTTAATAGCGGTTCTACGGAGACCCAGTACTTC. Translation: CASSVNSGSTETQYF. The gene calls are TRBV10-1 and TRBJ2-5, with D tentatively TRBD2 (6 bases). This CDR3 spans 15 amino acids. Germline assignment: CDR1 WNHNN and CDR2 SYGVQD (reference sequence). Trimming removed 4 bases from V and 5 bases from J, with 17 bases in between.

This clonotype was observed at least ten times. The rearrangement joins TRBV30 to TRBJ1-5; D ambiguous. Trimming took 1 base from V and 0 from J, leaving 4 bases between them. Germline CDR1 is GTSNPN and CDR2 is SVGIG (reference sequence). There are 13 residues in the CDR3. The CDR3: CAWSGTSNQPQHF. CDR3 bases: TGTGCCTGGAGTGGGACTAGCAATCAGCCCCAGCATTTT.

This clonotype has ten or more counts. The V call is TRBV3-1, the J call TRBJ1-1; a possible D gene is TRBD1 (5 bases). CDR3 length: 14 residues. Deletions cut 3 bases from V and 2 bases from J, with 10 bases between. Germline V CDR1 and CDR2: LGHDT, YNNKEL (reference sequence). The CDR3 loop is CASSHTGSNTEAFF. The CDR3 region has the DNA TGTGCCAGCAGCCACACAGGTAGCAACACTGAAGCTTTCTTT.

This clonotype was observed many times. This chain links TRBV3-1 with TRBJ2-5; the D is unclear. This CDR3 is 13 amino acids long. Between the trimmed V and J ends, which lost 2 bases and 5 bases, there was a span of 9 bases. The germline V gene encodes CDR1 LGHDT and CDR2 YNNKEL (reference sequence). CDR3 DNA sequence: TGTGCCAGCAGCCAAAGGGTGTACGAGACCCAGTACTTC. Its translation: CASSQRVYETQYF.

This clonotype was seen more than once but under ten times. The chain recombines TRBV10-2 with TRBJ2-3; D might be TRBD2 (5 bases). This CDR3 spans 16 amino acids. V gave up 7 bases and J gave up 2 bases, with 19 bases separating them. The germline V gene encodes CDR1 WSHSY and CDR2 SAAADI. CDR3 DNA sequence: TGCGCCAGCATCGAGGGAGATCCCTCCCACACAGATACGCAGTATTTT. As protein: CASIEGDPSHTDTQYF.

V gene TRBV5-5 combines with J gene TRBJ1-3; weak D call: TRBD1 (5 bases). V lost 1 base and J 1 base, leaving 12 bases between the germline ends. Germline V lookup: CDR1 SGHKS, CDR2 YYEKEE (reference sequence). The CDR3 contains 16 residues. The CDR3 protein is CASSLLGQLSGNTIYF. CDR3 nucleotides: TGTGCCAGCAGCTTGTTGGGGCAGCTTTCTGGAAACACCATATATTTT. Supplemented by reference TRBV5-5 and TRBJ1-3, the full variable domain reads DAGVTQSPTHLIKTRGQQVTLRCSPISGHKSVSWYQQVLGQGPQFIFQYYEKEERGRGNFPDRFSARQFPNYSSELNVNALLLGDSALYLCASSLLGQLSGNTIYFGEGSWLTVV.

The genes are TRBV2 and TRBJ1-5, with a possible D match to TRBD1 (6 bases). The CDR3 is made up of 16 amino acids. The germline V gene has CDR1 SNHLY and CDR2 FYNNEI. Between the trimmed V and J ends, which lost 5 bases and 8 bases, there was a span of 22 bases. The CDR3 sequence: CASSQRDTKRREPQHF. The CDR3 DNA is TGTGCCAGCAGTCAGCGGGACACCAAGAGGAGGGAGCCCCAGCATTTT. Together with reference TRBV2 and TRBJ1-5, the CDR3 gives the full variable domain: EPEVTQTPSHQVTQMGQEVILRCVPISNHLYFYWYRQILGQKVEFLVSFYNNEISEKSEIFDDQFSVERPDGSNFTLKIRSTKLEDSAMYFCASSQRDTKRREPQHFGDGTRLSIL.

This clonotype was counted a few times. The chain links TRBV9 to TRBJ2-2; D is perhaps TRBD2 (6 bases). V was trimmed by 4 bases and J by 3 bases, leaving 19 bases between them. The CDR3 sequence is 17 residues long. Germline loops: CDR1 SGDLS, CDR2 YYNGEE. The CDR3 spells CASSRRREEIYTGELFF. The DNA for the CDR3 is TGTGCCAGCAGCCGAAGAAGGGAGGAGATTTACACCGGGGAGCTGTTTTTT.

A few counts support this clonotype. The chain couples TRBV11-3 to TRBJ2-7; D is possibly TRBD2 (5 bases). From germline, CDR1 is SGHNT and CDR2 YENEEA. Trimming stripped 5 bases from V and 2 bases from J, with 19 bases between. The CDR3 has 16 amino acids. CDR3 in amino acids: CASSKRTGVETYEQYF. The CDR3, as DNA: TGTGCCAGCAGCAAAAGAACCGGGGTTGAAACCTACGAGCAGTACTTC.

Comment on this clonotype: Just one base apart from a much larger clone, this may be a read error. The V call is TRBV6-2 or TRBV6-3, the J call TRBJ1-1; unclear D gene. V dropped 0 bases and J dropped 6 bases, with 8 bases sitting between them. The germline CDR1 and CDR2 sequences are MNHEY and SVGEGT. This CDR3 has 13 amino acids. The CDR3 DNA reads TGTGCCAGCAGTTACTCGACTGACGCTGAAGCTTTCTTT. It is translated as CASSYSTDAEAFF.

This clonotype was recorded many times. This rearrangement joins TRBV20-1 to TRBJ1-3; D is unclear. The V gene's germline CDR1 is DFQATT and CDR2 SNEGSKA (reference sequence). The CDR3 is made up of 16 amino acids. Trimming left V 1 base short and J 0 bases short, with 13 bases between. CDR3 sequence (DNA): TGCAGTGCTAGAGTGATGGGTCGTACCTCTGGAAACACCATATATTTT. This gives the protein CSARVMGRTSGNTIYF.

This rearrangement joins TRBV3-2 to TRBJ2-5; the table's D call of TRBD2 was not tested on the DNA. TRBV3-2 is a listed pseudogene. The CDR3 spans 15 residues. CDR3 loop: CASSRGTSGIETQYF. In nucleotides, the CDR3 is TGTGCCAGCAGCCGAGGGACTAGCGGGATTGAGACCCAGTACTTC.

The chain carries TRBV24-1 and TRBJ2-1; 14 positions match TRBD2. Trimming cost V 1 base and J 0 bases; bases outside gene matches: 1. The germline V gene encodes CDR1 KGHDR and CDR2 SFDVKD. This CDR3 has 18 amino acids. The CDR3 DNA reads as TGTGCCACCAGTGATTTCGGGACTAGCGGGAGCTCCTACAATGAGCAGTTCTTC. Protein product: CATSDFGTSGSSYNEQFF.

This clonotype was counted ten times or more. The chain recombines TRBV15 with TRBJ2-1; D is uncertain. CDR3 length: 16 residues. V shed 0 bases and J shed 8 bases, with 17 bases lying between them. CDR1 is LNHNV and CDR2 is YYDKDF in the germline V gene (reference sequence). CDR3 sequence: CATSRDVQVRTDEQFF. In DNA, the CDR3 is TGTGCCACCAGCAGAGATGTTCAGGTTAGAACCGATGAGCAGTTCTTC.

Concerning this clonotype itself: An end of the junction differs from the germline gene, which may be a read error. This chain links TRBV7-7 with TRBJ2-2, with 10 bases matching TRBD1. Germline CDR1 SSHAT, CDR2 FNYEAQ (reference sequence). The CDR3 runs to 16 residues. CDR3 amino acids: CASSLSTGGQTGELFF. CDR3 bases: TGTGCTAGCAGCTTGTCGACAGGGGGCCAGACCGGGGAGCTGTTTTTT.

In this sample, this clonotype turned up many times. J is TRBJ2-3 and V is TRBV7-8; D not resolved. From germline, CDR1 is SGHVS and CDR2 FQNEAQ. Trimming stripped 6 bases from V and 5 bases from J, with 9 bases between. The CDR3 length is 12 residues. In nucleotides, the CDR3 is TGTGCCAGCAGTCGAGCAGTAGATACGCAGTATTTT. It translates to CASSRAVDTQYF.

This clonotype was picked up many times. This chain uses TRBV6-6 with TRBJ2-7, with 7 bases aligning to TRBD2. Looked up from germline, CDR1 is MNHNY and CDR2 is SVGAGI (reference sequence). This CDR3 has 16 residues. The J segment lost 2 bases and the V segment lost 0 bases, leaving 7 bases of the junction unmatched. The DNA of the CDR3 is TGTGCCAGCAGTTACTCGAGGGCGGGAGACCCCTACGAGCAGTACTTC. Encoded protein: CASSYSRAGDPYEQYF.

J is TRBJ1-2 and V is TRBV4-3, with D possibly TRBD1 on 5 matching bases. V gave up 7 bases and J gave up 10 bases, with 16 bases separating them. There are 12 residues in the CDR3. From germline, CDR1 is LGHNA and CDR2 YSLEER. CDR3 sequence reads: CASTNWGGDYTF. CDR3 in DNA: TGCGCCAGCACGAATTGGGGGGGGGACTACACCTTC.

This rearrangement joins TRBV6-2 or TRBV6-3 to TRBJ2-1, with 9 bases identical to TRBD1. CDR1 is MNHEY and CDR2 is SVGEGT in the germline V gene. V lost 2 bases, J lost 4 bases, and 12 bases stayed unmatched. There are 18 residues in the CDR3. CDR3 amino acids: CASSYEISGTGPYNEQFF. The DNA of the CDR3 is TGTGCCAGCAGTTACGAAATTTCCGGGACAGGGCCTTACAATGAGCAGTTCTTC.

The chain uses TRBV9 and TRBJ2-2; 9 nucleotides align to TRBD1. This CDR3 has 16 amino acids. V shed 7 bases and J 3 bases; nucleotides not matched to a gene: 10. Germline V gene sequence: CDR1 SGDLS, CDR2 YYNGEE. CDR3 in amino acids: CASGLGQGGDTGELFF. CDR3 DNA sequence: TGTGCCAGCGGCTTGGGACAGGGTGGCGACACCGGGGAGCTGTTTTTT.

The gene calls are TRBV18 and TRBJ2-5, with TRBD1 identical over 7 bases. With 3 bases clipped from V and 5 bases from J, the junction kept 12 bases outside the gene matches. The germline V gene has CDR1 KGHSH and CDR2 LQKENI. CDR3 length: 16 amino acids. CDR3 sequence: CASSPTGSRHPETQYF. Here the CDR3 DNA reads TGTGCCAGCTCACCGACAGGGAGCCGTCACCCGGAGACCCAGTACTTC.

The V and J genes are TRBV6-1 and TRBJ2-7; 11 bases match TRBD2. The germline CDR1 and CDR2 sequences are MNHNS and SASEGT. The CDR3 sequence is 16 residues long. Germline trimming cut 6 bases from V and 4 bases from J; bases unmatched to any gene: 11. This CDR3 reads CASSAEPGLAAYEQYF. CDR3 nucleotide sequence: TGTGCCAGCAGCGCCGAACCGGGACTAGCGGCATACGAGCAGTACTTC.

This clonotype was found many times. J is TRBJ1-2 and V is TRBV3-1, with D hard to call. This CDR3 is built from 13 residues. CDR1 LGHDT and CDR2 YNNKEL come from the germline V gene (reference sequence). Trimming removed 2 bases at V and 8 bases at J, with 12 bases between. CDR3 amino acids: CASSQKAAGGYTF. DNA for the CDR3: TGTGCCAGCAGCCAAAAGGCCGCCGGCGGCTACACCTTC.